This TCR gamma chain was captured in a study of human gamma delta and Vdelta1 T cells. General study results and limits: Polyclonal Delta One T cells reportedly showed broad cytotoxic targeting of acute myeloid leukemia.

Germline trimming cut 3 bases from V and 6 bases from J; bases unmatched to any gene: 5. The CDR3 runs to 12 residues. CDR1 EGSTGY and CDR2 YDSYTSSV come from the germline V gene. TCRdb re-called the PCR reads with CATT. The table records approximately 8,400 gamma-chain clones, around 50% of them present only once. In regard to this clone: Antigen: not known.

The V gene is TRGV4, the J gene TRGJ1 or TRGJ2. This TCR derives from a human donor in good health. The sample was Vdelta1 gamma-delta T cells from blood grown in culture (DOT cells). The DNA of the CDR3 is TGTGCCACCTGGGATCGACGTTATAAGAAACTCTTT. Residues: CATWDRRYKKLF.